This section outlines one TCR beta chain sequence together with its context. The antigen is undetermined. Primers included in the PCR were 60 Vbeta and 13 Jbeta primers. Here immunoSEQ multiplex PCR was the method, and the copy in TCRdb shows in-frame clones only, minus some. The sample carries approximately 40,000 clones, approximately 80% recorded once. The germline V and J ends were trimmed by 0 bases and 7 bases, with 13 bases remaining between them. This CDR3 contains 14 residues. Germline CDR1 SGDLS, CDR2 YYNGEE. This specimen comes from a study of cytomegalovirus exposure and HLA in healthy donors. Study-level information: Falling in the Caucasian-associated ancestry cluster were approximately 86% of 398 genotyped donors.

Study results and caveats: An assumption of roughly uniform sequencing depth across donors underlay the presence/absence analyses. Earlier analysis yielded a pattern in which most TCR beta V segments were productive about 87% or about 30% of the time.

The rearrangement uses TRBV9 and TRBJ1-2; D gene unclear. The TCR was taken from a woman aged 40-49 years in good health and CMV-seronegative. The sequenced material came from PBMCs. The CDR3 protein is CASSVATGTLGYTF. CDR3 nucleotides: TGTGCCAGCAGCGTAGCTACGGGAACTCTTGGCTACACCTTC. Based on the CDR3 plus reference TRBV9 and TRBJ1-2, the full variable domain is DSGVTQTPKHLITATGQRVTLRCSPRSGDLSVYWYQQSLDQGLQFLIQYYNGEERAKGNILERFSAQQFPDLHSELNLSSLELGDSALYFCASSVATGTLGYTFGSGTRLTVV.